This T cell receptor (beta chain) was identified in a study of radiation and T cells in renal cell carcinoma. Study background: Nephrectomy followed 15 Gy stereotactic body radiation by 4 weeks.

Points on this clone: No antigen is known for it.

The method was immunoSEQ multiplex PCR; TCRdb's version includes in-frame clones alone and lacks a portion of them. The data show more than 75,000 clones, 82% seen once. Overall study findings and caveats: Top tumor clonotypes rose in blood 2 weeks post-radiation, then contracted.

Time point defined: baseline pretreatment blood. Treatment described: 15 Gy SBRT to primary tumor, nephrectomy 4 weeks later. Radiation-treated patients gave blood at baseline, week 2 and week 4. Sequenced here: blood, sampled from a patient whose treatment included radiotherapy and nephrectomy. This receptor was taken from a man between 60 and 75 years old with renal cell carcinoma.

This CDR3 is CASSLTTGHFYEQFF. The CDR3 nucleotides are TGTGCCAGCAGTTTAACCACGGGACATTTCTATGAGCAGTTCTTC. This chain connects TRBV27 to TRBJ2-1; a weak D match, TRBD1 (6 bases). CDR1 is MNHEY, CDR2 SMNVEV, per germline (reference sequence). The CDR3 is made up of 15 amino acids. Trimming took 2 bases from V and 8 from J, leaving 16 bases between them.